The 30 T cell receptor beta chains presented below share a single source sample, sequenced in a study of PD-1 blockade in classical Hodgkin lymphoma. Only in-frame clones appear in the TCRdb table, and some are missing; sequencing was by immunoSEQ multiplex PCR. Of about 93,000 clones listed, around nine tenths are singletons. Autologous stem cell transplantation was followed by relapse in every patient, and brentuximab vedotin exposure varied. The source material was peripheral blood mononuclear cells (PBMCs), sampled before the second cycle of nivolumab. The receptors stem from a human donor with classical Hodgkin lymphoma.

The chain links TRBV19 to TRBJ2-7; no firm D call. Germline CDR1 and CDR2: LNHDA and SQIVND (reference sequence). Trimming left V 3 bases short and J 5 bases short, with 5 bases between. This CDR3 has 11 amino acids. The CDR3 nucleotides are TGTGCCAGTAGTATGGGTCACGAGCAGTACTTC. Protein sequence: CASSMGHEQYF.

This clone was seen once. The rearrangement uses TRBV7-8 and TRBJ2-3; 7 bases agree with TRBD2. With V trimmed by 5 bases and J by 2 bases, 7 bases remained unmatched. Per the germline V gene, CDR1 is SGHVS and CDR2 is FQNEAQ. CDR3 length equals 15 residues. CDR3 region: CASSKGGPLTDTQYF. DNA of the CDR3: TGTGCCAGCAGCAAGGGAGGGCCCCTCACAGATACGCAGTATTTT.

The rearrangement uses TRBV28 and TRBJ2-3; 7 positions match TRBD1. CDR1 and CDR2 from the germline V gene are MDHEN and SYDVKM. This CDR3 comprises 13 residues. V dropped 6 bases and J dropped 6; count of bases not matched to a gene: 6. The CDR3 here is CASSLQGSDTQYF. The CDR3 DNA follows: TGTGCCAGCAGCTTACAGGGGTCGGATACGCAGTATTTT.

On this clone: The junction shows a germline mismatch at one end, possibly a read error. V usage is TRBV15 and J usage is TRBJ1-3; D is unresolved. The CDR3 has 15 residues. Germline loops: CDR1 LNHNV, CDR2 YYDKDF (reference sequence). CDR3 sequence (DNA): TGTGCCACCAGCAGAGGAGGGAATTCTGAAAACACCATATATTTT. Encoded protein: CATSRGGNSENTIYF.

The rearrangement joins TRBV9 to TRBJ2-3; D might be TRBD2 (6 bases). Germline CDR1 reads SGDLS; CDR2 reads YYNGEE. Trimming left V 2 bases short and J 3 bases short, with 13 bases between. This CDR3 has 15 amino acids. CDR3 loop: CASSVPGVGTDTQYF. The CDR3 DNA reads TGTGCCAGCAGCGTGCCGGGAGTTGGTACAGATACGCAGTATTTT.

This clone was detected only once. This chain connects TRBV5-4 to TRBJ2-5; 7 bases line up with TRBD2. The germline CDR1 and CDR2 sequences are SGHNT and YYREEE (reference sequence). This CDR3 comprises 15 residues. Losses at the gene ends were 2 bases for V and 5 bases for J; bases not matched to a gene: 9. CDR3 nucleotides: TGTGCCAGCAGCTTTCGGACTAGATCAGGGGAGACCCAGTACTTC. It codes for CASSFRTRSGETQYF.

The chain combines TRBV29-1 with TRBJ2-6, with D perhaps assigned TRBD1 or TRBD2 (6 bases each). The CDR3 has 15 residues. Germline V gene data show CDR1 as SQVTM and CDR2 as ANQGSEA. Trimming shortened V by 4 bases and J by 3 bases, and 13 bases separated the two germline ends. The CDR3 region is CSVVSGAGGANVLTF. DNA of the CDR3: TGCAGCGTTGTTTCGGGGGCAGGTGGGGCCAACGTCCTGACTTTC.

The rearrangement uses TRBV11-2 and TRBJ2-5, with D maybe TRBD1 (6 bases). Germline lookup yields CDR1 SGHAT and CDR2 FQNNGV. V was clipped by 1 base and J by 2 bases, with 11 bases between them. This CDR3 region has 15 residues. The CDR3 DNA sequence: TGTGCCAGCAGCTTAGGGACAGTTCGACAAGAGACCCAGTACTTC. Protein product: CASSLGTVRQETQYF.

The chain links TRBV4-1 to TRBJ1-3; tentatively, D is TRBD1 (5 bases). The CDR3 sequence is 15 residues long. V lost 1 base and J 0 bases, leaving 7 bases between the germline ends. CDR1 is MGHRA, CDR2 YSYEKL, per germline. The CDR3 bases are TGCGCCAGCAGCCAAGTAGGGACCTCTGGAAACACCATATATTTT. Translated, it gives CASSQVGTSGNTIYF.

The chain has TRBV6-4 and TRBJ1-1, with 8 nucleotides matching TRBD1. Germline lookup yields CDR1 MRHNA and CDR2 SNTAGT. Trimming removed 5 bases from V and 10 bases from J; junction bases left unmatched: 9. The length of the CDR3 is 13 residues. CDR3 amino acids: CASSPGTGWRAFF. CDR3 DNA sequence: TGTGCCAGCAGTCCAGGGACAGGATGGAGAGCTTTCTTT.

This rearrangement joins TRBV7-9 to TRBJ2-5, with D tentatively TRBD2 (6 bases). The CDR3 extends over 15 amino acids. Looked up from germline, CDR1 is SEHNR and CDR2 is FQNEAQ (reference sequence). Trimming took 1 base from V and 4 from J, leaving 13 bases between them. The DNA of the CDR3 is TGTGCCAGCAGCTTAGTAAGTGGGGGAGGAGAGACCCAGTACTTC. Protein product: CASSLVSGGGETQYF.

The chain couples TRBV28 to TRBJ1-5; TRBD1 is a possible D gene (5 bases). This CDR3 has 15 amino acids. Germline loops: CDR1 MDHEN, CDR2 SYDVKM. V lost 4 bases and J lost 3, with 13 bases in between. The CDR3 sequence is CASSSRDGNNQPQHF. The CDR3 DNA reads TGTGCCAGCAGTTCCCGGGACGGAAACAATCAGCCCCAGCATTTT.

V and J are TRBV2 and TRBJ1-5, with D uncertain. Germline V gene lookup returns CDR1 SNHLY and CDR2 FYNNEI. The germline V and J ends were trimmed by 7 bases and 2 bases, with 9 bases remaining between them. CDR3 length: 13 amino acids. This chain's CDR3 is CASTGLGNQPQHF. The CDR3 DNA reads TGTGCCAGCACAGGACTGGGCAATCAGCCCCAGCATTTT.

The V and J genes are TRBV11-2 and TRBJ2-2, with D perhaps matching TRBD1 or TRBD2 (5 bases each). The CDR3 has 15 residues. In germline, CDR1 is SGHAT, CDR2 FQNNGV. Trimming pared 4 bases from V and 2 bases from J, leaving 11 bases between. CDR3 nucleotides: TGTGCCAGCAGCTATTATGGGGGAAACACCGGGGAGCTGTTTTTT. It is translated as CASSYYGGNTGELFF. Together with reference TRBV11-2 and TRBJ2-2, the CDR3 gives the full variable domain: EAGVAQSPRYKIIEKRQSVAFWCNPISGHATLYWYQQILGQGPKLLIQFQNNGVVDDSQLPKDRFSAERLKGVDSTLKIQPAKLEDSAVYLCASSYYGGNTGELFFGEGSRLTVL.

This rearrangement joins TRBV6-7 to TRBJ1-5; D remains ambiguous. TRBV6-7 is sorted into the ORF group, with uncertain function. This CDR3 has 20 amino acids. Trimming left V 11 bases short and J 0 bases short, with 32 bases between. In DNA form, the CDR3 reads TGTGCCTTACCTCAGCCCGTTGCAGGCTCCATCCCCCATAGCAATCAGCCCCAGCATTTT. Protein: CALPQPVAGSIPHSNQPQHF.

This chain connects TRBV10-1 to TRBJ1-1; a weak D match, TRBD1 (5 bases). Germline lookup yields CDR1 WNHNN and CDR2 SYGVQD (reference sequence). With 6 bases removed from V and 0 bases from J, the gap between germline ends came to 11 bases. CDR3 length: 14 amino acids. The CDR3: CASSPGLMNTEAFF. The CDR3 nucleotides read TGCGCCAGCAGCCCGGGGCTCATGAACACTGAAGCTTTCTTT.

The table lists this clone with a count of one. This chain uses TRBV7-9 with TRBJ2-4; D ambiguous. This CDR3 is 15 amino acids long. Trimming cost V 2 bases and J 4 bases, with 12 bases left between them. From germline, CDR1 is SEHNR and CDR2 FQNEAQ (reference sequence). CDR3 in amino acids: CASSLPQDAKNIQYF. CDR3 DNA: TGTGCCAGCAGCTTACCCCAGGACGCTAAAAACATTCAGTACTTC. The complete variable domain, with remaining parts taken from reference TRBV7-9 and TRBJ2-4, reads DTGVSQNPRHKITKRGQNVTFRCDPISEHNRLYWYRQTLGQGPEFLTYFQNEAQLEKSRLLSDRFSAERPKGSFSTLEIQRTEQGDSAMYLCASSLPQDAKNIQYFGAGTRLSVL.

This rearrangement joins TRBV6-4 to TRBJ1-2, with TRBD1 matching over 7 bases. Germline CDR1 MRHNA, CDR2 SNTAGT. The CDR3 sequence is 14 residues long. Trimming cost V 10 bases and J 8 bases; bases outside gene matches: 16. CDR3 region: CATRQGALVGGYTF. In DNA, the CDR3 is TGTGCCACTAGACAGGGTGCCCTCGTGGGGGGCTACACCTTC.

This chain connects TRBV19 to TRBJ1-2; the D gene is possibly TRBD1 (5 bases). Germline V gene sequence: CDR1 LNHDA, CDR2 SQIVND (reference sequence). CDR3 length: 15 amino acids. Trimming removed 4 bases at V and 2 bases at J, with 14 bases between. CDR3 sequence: CASSRSKEGNYGYTF. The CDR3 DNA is TGTGCCAGTAGTAGGTCGAAGGAGGGGAACTATGGCTACACCTTC.

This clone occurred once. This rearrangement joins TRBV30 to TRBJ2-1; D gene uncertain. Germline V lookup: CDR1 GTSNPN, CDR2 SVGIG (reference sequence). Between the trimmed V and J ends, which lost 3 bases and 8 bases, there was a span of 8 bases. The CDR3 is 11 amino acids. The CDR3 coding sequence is TGTGCCTGGAGCCCTAAGGATGAGCAGTTCTTC. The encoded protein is CAWSPKDEQFF.

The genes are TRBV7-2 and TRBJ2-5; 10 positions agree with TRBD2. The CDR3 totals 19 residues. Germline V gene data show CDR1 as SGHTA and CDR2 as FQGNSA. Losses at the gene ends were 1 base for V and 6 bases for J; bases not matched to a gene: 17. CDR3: CASSLVGPSGGAGTKTQYF. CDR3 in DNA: TGTGCCAGCAGCTTAGTGGGGCCTAGCGGGGGTGCAGGAACAAAGACCCAGTACTTC.

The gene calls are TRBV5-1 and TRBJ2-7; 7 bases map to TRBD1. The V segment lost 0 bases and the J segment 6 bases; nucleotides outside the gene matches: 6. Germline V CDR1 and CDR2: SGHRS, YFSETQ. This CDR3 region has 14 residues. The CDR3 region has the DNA TGCGCCAGCAGCTTGGGACAGGGTTCCAGCGAGCAGTACTTC. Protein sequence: CASSLGQGSSEQYF. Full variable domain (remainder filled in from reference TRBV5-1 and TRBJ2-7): KAGVTQTPRYLIKTRGQQVTLSCSPISGHRSVSWYQQTPGQGLQFLFEYFSETQRNKGNFPGRFSGRQFSNSRSEMNVSTLELGDSALYLCASSLGQGSSEQYFGPGTRLTVT.

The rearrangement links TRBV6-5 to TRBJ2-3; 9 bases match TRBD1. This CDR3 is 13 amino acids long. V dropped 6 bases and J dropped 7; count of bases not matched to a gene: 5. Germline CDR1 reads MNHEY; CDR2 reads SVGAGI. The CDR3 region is CASSLGQGYTQYF. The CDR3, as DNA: TGTGCCAGCAGCCTCGGACAGGGGTATACGCAGTATTTT.

CDR3 sequence: CASSAPGGGQPQHF. The CDR3 DNA follows: TGTGCCAGTAGCGCTCCGGGGGGGGGCCAGCCCCAGCATTTT. This chain links TRBV19 with TRBJ1-5, with a tentative D call TRBD1 (6 bases). The length of the CDR3 is 14 residues. V was pared by 6 bases and J by 7 bases, with 16 bases between. Germline lookup yields CDR1 LNHDA and CDR2 SQIVND (reference sequence).

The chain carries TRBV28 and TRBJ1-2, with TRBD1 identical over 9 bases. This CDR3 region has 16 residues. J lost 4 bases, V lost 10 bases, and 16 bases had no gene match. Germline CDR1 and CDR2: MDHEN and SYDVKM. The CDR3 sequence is CATTGGDPTIFYGYTF. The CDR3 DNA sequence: TGTGCCACCACAGGGGGCGACCCCACGATTTTCTATGGCTACACCTTC.

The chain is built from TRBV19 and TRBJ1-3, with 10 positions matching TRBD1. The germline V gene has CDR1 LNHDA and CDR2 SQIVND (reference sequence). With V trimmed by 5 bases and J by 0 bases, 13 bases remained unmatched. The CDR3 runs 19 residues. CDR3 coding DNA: TGTGCCAGTAGTCCGCTGGCATTGACAGGGGGCGACTCTGGAAACACCATATATTTT. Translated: CASSPLALTGGDSGNTIYF.

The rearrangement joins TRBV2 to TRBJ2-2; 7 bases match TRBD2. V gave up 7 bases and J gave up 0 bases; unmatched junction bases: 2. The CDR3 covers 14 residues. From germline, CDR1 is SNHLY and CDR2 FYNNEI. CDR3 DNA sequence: TGTGCCAGCATACTAGCGTCGAACACCGGGGAGCTGTTTTTT. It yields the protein CASILASNTGELFF.

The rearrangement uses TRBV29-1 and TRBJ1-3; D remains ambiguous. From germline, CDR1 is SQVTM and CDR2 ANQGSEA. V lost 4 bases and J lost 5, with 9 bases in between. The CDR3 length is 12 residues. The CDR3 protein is CSVAGERNTIYF. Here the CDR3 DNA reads TGCAGCGTTGCTGGGGAGCGAAACACCATATATTTT.

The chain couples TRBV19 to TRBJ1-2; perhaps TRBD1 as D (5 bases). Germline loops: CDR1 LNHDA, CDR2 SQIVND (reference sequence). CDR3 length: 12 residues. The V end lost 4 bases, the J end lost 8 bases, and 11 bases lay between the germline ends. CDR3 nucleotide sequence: TGTGCCAGTAGTACGCAGGGAAAGGGCTACACCTTC. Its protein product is CASSTQGKGYTF.

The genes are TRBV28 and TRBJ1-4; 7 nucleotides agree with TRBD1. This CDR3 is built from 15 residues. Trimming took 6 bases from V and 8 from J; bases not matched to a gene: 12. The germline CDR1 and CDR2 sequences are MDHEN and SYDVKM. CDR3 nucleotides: TGTGCCAGCAGACTCGACAGGGAAGTACGGGAAAAACTGTTTTTT. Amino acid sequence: CASRLDREVREKLFF.